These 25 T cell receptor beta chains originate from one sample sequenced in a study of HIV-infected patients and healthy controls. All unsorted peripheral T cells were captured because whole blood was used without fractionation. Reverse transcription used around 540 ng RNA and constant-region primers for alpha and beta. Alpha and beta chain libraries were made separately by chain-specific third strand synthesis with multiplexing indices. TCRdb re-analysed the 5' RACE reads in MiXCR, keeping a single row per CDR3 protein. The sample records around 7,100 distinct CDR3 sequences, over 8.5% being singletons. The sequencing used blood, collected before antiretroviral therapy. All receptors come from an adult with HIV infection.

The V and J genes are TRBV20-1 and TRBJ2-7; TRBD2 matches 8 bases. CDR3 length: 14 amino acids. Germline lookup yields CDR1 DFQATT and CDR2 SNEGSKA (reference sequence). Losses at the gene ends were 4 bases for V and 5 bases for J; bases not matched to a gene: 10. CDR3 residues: CSATKAGEADEQYF. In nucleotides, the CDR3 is TGCAGTGCTACAAAAGCGGGAGAGGCTGACGAGCAGTACTTC.

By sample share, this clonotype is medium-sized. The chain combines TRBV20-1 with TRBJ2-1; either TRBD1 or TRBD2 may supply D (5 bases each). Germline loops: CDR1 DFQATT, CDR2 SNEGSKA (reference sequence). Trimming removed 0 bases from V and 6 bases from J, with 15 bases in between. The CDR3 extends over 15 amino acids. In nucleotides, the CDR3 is TGCAGTGCTAGAGATCTTGGGACGCTGGGCAATGAGCAGTTCTTC. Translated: CSARDLGTLGNEQFF.

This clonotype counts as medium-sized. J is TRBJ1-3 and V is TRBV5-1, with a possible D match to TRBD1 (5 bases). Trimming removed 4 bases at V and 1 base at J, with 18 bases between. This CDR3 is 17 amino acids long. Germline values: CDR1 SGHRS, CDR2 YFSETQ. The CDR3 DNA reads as TGCGCCAGCAGCGTGACAGTACCGGAGAGATCTGGAAACACCATATATTTT. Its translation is CASSVTVPERSGNTIYF.

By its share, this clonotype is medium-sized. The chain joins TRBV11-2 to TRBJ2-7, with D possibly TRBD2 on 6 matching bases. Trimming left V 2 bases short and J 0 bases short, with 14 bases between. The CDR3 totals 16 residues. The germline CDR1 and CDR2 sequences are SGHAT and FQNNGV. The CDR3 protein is CASSLRGGPFSYEQYF. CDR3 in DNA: TGTGCCAGCAGCTTACGGGGAGGTCCCTTCTCCTACGAGCAGTACTTC. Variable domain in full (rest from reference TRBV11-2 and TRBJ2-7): EAGVAQSPRYKIIEKRQSVAFWCNPISGHATLYWYQQILGQGPKLLIQFQNNGVVDDSQLPKDRFSAERLKGVDSTLKIQPAKLEDSAVYLCASSLRGGPFSYEQYFGPGTRLTVT.

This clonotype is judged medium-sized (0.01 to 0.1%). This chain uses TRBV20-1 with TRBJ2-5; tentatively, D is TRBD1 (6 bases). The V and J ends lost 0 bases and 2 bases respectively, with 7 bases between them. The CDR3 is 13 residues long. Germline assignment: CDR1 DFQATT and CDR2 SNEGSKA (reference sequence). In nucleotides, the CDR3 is TGCAGTGCTAGAGATCAGGGGCAAGAGACCCAGTACTTC. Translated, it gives CSARDQGQETQYF.

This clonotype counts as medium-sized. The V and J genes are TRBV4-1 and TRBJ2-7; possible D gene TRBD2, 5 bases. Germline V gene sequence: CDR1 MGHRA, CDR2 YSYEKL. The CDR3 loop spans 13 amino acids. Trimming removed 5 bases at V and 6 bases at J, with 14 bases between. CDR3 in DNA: TGCGCCAGCAGCTACAAACAAGGGAGCGAGCAGTACTTC. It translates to CASSYKQGSEQYF.

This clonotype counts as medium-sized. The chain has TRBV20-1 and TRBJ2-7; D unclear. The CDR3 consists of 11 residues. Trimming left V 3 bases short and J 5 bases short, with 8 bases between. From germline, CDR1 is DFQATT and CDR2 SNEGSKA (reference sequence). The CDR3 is CSASLYDEQYF. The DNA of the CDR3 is TGCAGTGCTAGCCTTTATGACGAGCAGTACTTC.

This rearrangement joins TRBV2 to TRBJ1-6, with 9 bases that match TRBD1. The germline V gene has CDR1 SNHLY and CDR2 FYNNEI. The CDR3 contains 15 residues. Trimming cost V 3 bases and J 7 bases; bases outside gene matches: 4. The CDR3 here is CASSDMDRGNSPLHF. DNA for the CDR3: TGTGCCAGCAGTGATATGGACAGGGGAAATTCACCCCTCCACTTT.

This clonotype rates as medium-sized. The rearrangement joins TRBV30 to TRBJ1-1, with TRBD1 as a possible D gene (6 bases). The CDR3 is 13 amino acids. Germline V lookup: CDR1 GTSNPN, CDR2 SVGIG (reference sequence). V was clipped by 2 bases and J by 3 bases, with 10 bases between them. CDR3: CAWSKGGDTEAFF. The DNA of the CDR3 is TGTGCCTGGAGTAAGGGGGGGGACACTGAAGCTTTCTTT.

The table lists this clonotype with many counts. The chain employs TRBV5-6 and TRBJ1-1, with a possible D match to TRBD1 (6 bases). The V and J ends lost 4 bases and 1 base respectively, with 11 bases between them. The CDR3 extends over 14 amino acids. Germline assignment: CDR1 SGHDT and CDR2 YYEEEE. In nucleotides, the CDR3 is TGTGCCAGCAGCGCGGACAGATCGAACACTGAAGCTTTCTTT. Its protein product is CASSADRSNTEAFF.

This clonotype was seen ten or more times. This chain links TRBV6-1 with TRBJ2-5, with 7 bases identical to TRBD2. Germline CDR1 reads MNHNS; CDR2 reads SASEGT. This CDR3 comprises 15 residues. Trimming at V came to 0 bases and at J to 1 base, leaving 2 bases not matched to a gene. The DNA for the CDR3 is TGTGCCAGCAGTGAAGCGGGGGGGGGCCAAGAGACCCAGTACTTC. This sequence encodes CASSEAGGGQETQYF.

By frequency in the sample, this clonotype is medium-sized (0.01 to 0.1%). The CDR3 region is CASSLRVQGTEAFF. Written as DNA, the CDR3 is TGCGCCAGCAGCTTAAGGGTCCAGGGGACTGAAGCTTTCTTT. The chain employs TRBV5-1 and TRBJ1-1; TRBD1 might be the D (6 bases). This CDR3 contains 14 residues. CDR1 is SGHRS and CDR2 is YFSETQ in the germline V gene. V lost 2 bases and J 5 bases, leaving 13 bases between the germline ends.

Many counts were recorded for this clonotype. The CDR3 DNA follows: TGCGCCAGCAGCTTGGCGGCGGCCCGTTCCTACGAGCAGTACTTC. As protein: CASSLAAARSYEQYF. The rearrangement joins TRBV5-1 to TRBJ2-7; D gene ambiguous. The CDR3 extends over 15 amino acids. Between the trimmed V and J ends, which lost 0 bases and 1 base, there was a span of 11 bases. Germline lookup yields CDR1 SGHRS and CDR2 YFSETQ. The entire variable domain, with the rest obtained from reference TRBV5-1 and TRBJ2-7, is as follows: KAGVTQTPRYLIKTRGQQVTLSCSPISGHRSVSWYQQTPGQGLQFLFEYFSETQRNKGNFPGRFSGRQFSNSRSEMNVSTLELGDSALYLCASSLAAARSYEQYFGPGTRLTVT.

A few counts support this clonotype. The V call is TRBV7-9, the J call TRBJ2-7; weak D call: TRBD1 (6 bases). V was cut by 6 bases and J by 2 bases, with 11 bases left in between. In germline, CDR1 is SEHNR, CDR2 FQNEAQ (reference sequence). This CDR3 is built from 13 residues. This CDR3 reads CASSGDTPYEQYF. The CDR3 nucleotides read TGTGCCAGCAGTGGGGACACCCCCTACGAGCAGTACTTC.

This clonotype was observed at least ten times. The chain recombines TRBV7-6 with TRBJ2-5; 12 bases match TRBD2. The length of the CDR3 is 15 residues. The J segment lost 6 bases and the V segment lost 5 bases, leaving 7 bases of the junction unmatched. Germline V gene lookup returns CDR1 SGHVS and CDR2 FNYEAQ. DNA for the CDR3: TGTGCCAGCAGCCCTTGGACTAGCGGGGCTAAGACCCAGTACTTC. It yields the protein CASSPWTSGAKTQYF.

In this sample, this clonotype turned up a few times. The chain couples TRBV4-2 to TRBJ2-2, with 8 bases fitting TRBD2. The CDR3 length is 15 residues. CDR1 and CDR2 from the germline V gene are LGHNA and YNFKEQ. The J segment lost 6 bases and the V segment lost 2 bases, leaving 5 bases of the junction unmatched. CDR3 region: CASSQSRAGAGELFF. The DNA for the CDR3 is TGTGCCAGCAGCCAATCGCGAGCGGGAGCCGGGGAGCTGTTTTTT.

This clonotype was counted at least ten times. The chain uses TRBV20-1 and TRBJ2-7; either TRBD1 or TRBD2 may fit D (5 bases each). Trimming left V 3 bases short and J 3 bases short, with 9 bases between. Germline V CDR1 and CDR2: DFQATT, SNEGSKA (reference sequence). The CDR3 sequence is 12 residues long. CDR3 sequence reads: CSASPGRYEQYF. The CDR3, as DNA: TGCAGTGCTAGTCCGGGACGCTACGAGCAGTACTTC.

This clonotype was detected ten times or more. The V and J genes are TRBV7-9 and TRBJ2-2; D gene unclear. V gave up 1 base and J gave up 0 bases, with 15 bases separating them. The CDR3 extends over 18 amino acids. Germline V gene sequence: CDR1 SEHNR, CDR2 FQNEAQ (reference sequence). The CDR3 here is CASSLELVRRPNTGELFF. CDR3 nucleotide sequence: TGTGCCAGCAGCTTAGAACTGGTGAGGAGACCGAACACCGGGGAGCTGTTTTTT.

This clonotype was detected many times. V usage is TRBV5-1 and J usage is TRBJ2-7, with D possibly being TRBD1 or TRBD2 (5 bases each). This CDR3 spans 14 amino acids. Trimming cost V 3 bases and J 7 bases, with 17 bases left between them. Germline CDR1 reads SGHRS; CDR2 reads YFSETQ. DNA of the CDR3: TGCGCCAGCAGCTCGGGACCTTCGGGTGGTGAGCAGTACTTC. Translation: CASSSGPSGGEQYF.

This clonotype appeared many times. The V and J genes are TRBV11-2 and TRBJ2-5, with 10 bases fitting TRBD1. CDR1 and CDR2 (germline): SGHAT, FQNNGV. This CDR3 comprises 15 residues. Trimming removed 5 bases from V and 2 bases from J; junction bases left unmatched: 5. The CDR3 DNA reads TGTGCCAGCAGCCGCGGGACAGGGGAGCAAGAGACCCAGTACTTC. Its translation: CASSRGTGEQETQYF.

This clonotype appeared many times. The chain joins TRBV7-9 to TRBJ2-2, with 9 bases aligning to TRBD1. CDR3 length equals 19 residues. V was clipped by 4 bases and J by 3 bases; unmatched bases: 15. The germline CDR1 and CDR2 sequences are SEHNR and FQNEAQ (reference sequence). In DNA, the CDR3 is TGTGCCAGCAGCTCTAGATTGCCACAGGGGGCGCGGGACACCGGGGAGCTGTTTTTT. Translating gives CASSSRLPQGARDTGELFF. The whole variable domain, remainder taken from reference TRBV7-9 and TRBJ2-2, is DTGVSQNPRHKITKRGQNVTFRCDPISEHNRLYWYRQTLGQGPEFLTYFQNEAQLEKSRLLSDRFSAERPKGSFSTLEIQRTEQGDSAMYLCASSSRLPQGARDTGELFFGEGSRLTVL.

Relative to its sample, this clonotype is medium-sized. The CDR3 loop is CASATGQGVGEQYF. The CDR3 region has the DNA TGTGCCAGCGCCACAGGACAGGGGGTGGGGGAGCAGTACTTC. V is TRBV6-5 and J is TRBJ2-7; the match to TRBD1 covers 10 bases. The CDR3 runs to 14 residues. CDR1 and CDR2 from the germline V gene are MNHEY and SVGAGI. V lost 8 bases and J lost 7; bases outside the gene matches: 11.

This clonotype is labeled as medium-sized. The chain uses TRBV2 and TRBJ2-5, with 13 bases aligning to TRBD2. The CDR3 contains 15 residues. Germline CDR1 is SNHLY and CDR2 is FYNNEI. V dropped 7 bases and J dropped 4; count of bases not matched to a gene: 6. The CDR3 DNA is TGTGCCAGCATCCTGGGGACTAGCGGGGCAGAGACCCAGTACTTC. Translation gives CASILGTSGAETQYF.

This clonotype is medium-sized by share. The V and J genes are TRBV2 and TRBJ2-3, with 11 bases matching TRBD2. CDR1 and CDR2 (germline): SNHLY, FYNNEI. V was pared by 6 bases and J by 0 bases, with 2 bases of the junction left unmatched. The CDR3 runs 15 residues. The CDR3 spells CASRGLAASTDTQYF. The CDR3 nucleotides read TGTGCCAGCAGGGGACTAGCGGCTAGCACAGATACGCAGTATTTT. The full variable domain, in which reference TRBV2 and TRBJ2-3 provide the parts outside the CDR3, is EPEVTQTPSHQVTQMGQEVILRCVPISNHLYFYWYRQILGQKVEFLVSFYNNEISEKSEIFDDQFSVERPDGSNFTLKIRSTKLEDSAMYFCASRGLAASTDTQYFGPGTRLTVL.

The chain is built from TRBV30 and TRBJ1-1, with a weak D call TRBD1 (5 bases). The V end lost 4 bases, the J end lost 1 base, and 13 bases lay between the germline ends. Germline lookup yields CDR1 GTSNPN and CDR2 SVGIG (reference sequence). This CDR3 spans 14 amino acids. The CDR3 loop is CAWMGWGTNTEAFF. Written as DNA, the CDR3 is TGTGCCTGGATGGGGTGGGGGACGAACACTGAAGCTTTCTTT.